This T cell receptor (beta chain) derives from a study of beta chain features in type 1 diabetes. This CDR3 is 15 amino acids long. Germline V CDR1 and CDR2: SQVTM, ANQGSEA. With 6 bases clipped from V and 4 bases from J, the junction kept 11 bases outside the gene matches. This clone was seen only a few times. Its specificity is unknown. Points from the study as a whole: Moderately but significantly shorter TCRB CDR3s were found in Type 1 diabetes patients in all four CD4+ subsets. Researchers cautioned that cDNA sequencing could over-represent cells with high TCR expression.

Expressed TCRB transcripts got sequenced, as all isolated RNA was reverse transcribed. Naive, central memory and regulatory T cell samples came to a mean of roughly 3.6 million reads. Here immunoSEQ multiplex PCR was the method, and the copy in TCRdb shows in-frame clones only, minus some. In the table there are 200,000 to 250,000 clones, approximately 15% of which are singletons. One heparinised blood draw, averaging about 116 mL, came from each donor. The purity of all sorted populations exceeded 95%. This receptor was obtained from a man younger than 40 with type 1 diabetes. Sequencing input: naive CD4+ T cells from blood. The rearrangement links TRBV29-1 to TRBJ2-2, with 7 positions matching TRBD2. CDR3 DNA: TGCAGCGTACGCCTGGGGGAGGGTAGCACCGGGGAGCTGTTTTTT. Protein sequence: CSVRLGEGSTGELFF.